Presented here are 6 T cell receptor beta chains from one specimen sequenced in a study of response to subunit inactivated influenza vaccine. Each CDR3 protein is one row after TCRdb ran MiXCR on the RT-PCR reads. The sample has more than 450,000 distinct CDR3 sequences, 11% seen once. The data were also submitted as part of a second study, on T cells expressing NK-cell markers. That paper notes: Making the TCR beta cDNA relied on 5'RACE template switching with UMIs.

The sample in question was PBMCs from blood, obtained on the day of vaccination. All receptors come from a man aged 50 or older who received an inactivated influenza vaccine.

This clonotype was observed a few times. V and J are TRBV25-1 and TRBJ2-3; unclear D gene. The length of the CDR3 is 14 residues. Looked up from germline, CDR1 is MGHDK and CDR2 is SYGVNS. With 2 bases removed from V and 0 bases from J, the gap between germline ends came to 6 bases. The CDR3 is CASSEPLSTDTQYF. In DNA, the CDR3 is TGTGCCAGCAGTGAACCCCTCAGCACAGATACGCAGTATTTT.

The J gene is TRBJ2-7, the V gene TRBV2; 9 bases are a match to TRBD2. V dropped 3 bases and J dropped 2; count of bases not matched to a gene: 2. Per germline, CDR1 SNHLY and CDR2 FYNNEI. The CDR3 is 14 residues long. The CDR3 bases are TGTGCCAGCAGTGACTCTAGCGGGGCCTACGAGCAGTACTTC. It encodes CASSDSSGAYEQYF.

This chain uses TRBV10-3 with TRBJ2-3; 9 bases map to TRBD2. Germline CDR1 is ENHRY and CDR2 is SYGVKD. After removal of 2 bases from V and 2 bases from J, the junction contained 2 bases not matched to a gene. The CDR3 spans 15 residues. The CDR3 is CAISEIAGDTDTQYF. The CDR3 DNA is TGTGCCATCAGTGAGATAGCGGGGGACACAGATACGCAGTATTTT.

The V call is TRBV28, the J call TRBJ2-4; no clear D gene. This CDR3 has 14 residues. The V end was cut by 7 bases, the J end by 0 bases, with 10 bases between. Germline CDR1 reads MDHEN; CDR2 reads SYDVKM. The CDR3 DNA follows: TGTGCCAGCAATAGACTCTTAGCCAAAAACATTCAGTACTTC. As protein: CASNRLLAKNIQYF.

J is TRBJ1-2 and V is TRBV6-2 or TRBV6-3, with a tentative D call TRBD1 (6 bases). From germline, CDR1 is MNHEY and CDR2 SVGEGT. Trimming took 4 bases from V and 4 from J, leaving 19 bases between them. The CDR3 is 16 amino acids. The CDR3 DNA reads as TGTGCCAGCAGTTCCCCGGTGGACAGAAGTATCTATGGCTACACCTTC. Residues: CASSSPVDRSIYGYTF.

V is TRBV28 and J is TRBJ2-3; 9 bases align to TRBD2. Trimming cost V 5 bases and J 0 bases; bases outside gene matches: 6. This CDR3 region has 16 residues. Germline values: CDR1 MDHEN, CDR2 SYDVKM. CDR3 loop: CASSVFAGGSTDTQYF. The CDR3 nucleotides are TGTGCCAGCAGTGTGTTCGCGGGAGGGAGCACAGATACGCAGTATTTT.